Here is one T cell receptor (beta chain) with its context. Its antigen is still unknown. Germline V lookup: CDR1 SGHKS, CDR2 YYEKEE (reference sequence). Trimming took off 3 bases at V and 2 bases at J, with 25 bases between the two ends. The CDR3 is made up of 19 amino acids. Libraries were prepared by immunoSEQ multiplex PCR; TCRdb keeps only in-frame clonotypes and omits some of them. In the table there are under 200,000 clones, approximately 90% of which are singletons. These data originate in a study of T cell responses to AZD1222 COVID-19 vaccine. Study outcomes and limitations: Among the donors, most were white British and more were female, and clonal diversity was possibly underestimated. Increases in Spike-specific TCR breadth and depth were seen after two AZD1222 doses. Only a handful of individuals given AZD1222 were seropositive at baseline.

This clonotype was sampled from an adult in good health. The starting material was peripheral blood, obtained on day 0 of AZD1222 vaccination. The rearrangement uses TRBV5-5 and TRBJ2-3; D gene unclear. The CDR3 coding sequence is TGTGCCAGCAGCTCCCCAACCCTCTCTGTGAGACCCCTCACAGATACGCAGTATTTT. It codes for CASSSPTLSVRPLTDTQYF. The complete variable domain, with remaining parts taken from reference TRBV5-5 and TRBJ2-3, reads DAGVTQSPTHLIKTRGQQVTLRCSPISGHKSVSWYQQVLGQGPQFIFQYYEKEERGRGNFPDRFSARQFPNYSSELNVNALLLGDSALYLCASSSPTLSVRPLTDTQYFGPGTRLTVL.